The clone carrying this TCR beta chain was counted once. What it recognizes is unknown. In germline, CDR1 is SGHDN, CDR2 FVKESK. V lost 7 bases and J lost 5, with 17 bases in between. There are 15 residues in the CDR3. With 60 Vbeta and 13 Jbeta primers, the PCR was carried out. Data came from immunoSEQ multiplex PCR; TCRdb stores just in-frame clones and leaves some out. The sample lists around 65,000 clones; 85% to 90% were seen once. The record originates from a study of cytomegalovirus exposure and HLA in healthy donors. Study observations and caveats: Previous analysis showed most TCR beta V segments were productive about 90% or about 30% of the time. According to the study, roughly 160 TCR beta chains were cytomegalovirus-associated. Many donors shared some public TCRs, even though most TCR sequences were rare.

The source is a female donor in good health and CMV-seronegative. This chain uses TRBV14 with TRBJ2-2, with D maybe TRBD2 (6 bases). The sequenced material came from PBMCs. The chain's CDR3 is CASNGGRGWTGELFF. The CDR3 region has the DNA TGTGCCAGCAATGGAGGGAGAGGGTGGACCGGGGAGCTGTTTTTT.